The following is a T cell receptor (beta chain) sequence with its context. These data are taken from a study of blood T cell repertoires in COVID-19. Some clones are missing from TCRdb's copy, which holds only in-frame ones; the method was immunoSEQ multiplex PCR. This repertoire shows a few hundred thousand clones, 88% found once; its top ten account for 2.5% to 3.5%. Looked up from germline, CDR1 is SGHTA and CDR2 is FQGTGA. This CDR3 is 16 amino acids long. J was trimmed by 5 bases and V by 2 bases; bases with no gene match: 10. Sequencing was done on a sample of PBMCs or T cells enriched from blood (not recorded which). V and J are TRBV7-3 and TRBJ2-3; 7 bases fit TRBD2. The receptor was isolated from a woman in her forties or fifties who had recovered from COVID-19. The CDR3, as DNA: TGTGCCAGCAGCTTACTTGTGGGAGGGCCCGGAGATACGCAGTATTTT. Amino acids: CASSLLVGGPGDTQYF.